This entry lists 8 T cell receptor beta chains sequenced from one sample in a study of T-cell memory formation after mild COVID-19. TCRdb independently ran MiXCR on the 5' RACE reads; one entry per CDR3 protein. Of hundreds of thousands of distinct CDR3 sequences in the sample, 23% are singletons; the top ten hold about an eighth. The material sequenced was PBMCs or a T cell subset sorted from them (not recorded which). These TCRs come from an adult woman who had mild COVID-19 (a few samples of this study predate the infection). Cell type and time point are not known.

The rearrangement joins TRBV5-1 to TRBJ2-1; D unresolved. The CDR3 spans 13 residues. V lost 0 bases to trimming and J lost 9 bases, with 10 bases between them. Per the germline V gene, CDR1 is SGHRS and CDR2 is YFSETQ. CDR3 residues: CASSLVSISEQFF. The CDR3 coding sequence is TGCGCCAGCAGCTTGGTGTCCATCAGTGAGCAGTTCTTC.

This clonotype was found many times. The V and J genes are TRBV5-1 and TRBJ2-3; the D gene is possibly TRBD2 (6 bases). The ends were cut back, 0 bases at V and 2 bases at J, with 16 bases in the middle. The CDR3 consists of 17 residues. Per germline, CDR1 SGHRS and CDR2 YFSETQ. CDR3 DNA: TGCGCCAGCAGCTTGGGGTCGCGGGGAGTTCTCACAGATACGCAGTATTTT. It codes for CASSLGSRGVLTDTQYF.

The chain joins TRBV7-9 to TRBJ1-2; 11 nucleotides match TRBD1. The CDR3 covers 14 residues. Germline V gene data show CDR1 as SEHNR and CDR2 as FQNEAQ (reference sequence). With V trimmed by 5 bases and J by 7 bases, 6 bases remained unmatched. The CDR3 DNA follows: TGTGCCAGCAGCCCCGGACAGGGGGCTGCTGGCTACACCTTC. Translating it yields CASSPGQGAAGYTF.

In nucleotides, the CDR3 is TGCAGTGCTAGAAACACAGGGGGCACAGATACGCAGTATTTT. Translated: CSARNTGGTDTQYF. The chain links TRBV20-1 to TRBJ2-3; 7 bases agree with TRBD1. Trimming at V came to 2 bases and at J to 1 base, leaving 3 bases not matched to a gene. Germline CDR1 and CDR2: DFQATT and SNEGSKA (reference sequence). The CDR3 contains 14 residues.

This sequence joins TRBV20-1 and TRBJ2-4, with a weak D call TRBD1 (5 bases). Germline CDR1 reads DFQATT; CDR2 reads SNEGSKA (reference sequence). V lost 4 bases and J lost 6, with 10 bases in between. The CDR3 runs to 12 residues. The CDR3 loop is CSAIGRGNIQYF. The CDR3 coding sequence is TGCAGTGCTATAGGAAGGGGAAACATTCAGTACTTC.

CDR3 sequence (DNA): TGCGCCAGCAGCTTTGCGCCTGAAGAGACCCAGTACTTC. Translation: CASSFAPEETQYF. The chain combines TRBV5-1 with TRBJ2-5, with D uncertain. V gave up 2 bases and J gave up 3 bases, with 8 bases separating them. Germline assignment: CDR1 SGHRS and CDR2 YFSETQ. This CDR3 is built from 13 residues.

V and J are TRBV6-6 and TRBJ1-1, with D possibly being TRBD1 (5 bases). Germline CDR1 and CDR2: MNHNY and SVGAGI (reference sequence). CDR3 length: 14 amino acids. Trimming cost V 8 bases and J 0 bases, with 13 bases left between them. CDR3 coding DNA: TGTGCCAGCGTCCCTGGGACCATGAACACTGAAGCTTTCTTT. It is translated as CASVPGTMNTEAFF.

This clonotype turned up a few times. This chain joins TRBV19 and TRBJ1-1; the D is unclear. V was pared by 5 bases and J by 4 bases, with 11 bases between. Germline V gene lookup returns CDR1 LNHDA and CDR2 SQIVND (reference sequence). The CDR3 contains 13 residues. The CDR3: CASSPTLATEAFF. The CDR3 DNA reads as TGTGCCAGTAGTCCCACATTGGCCACTGAAGCTTTCTTT.